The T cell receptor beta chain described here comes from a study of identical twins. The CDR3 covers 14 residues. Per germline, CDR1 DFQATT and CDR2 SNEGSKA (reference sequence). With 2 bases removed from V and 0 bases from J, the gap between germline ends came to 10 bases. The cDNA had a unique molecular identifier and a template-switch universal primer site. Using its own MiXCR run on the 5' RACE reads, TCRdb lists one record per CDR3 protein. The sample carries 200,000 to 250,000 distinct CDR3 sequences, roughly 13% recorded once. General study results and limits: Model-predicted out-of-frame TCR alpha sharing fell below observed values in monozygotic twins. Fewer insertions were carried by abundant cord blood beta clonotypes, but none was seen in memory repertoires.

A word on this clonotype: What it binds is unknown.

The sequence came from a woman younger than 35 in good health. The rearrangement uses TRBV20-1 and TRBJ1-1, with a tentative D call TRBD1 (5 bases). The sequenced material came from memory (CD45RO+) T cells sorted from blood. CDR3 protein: CSARRNRMNTEAFF. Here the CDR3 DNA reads TGCAGTGCTAGAAGGAACAGGATGAACACTGAAGCTTTCTTT.